The following is a T cell receptor beta chain sequence with its context. This clonotype appeared once. The specificity of this receptor is unknown. No qualities accompany the bases; no much larger clone lies one base away. One read yields weak evidence. This sample stems from a study of CD8 T cells in Susac syndrome (dated by TCRdb to the late 2010s). Notes on the research overall: The study used repertoire sequencing to test whether antigen drove CD8+ T cell activation and differentiation in Susac syndrome. The clonality of the CD8+ T cell repertoire was compared across approximately eleven healthy donors, roughly 14 Susac syndrome patients and about 16 multiple sclerosis patients.

Peripheral blood CD8+ and CD4+ T cells from healthy donors, Susac syndrome patients and multiple sclerosis patients were profiled using high-throughput TCR beta sequencing. Healthy donors were age- and sex-matched controls. Bulk CD8+ and CD4+ T cells were purified by magnetic negative isolation, whereas CD8+ TEMRA cells were enriched by FACS. Blood was collected in EDTA tubes and processed within 24 hours, with PBMCs isolated through density gradient centrifugation. PBMCs intended for TCR sequencing were cryopreserved in liquid nitrogen and were subsequently thawed in a 37 degrees C water bath. The sorted or isolated CD4+, CD8+ and CD8+ TEMRA cells reached a purity of at least 90%. Points the paper makes about the study in general: The number of individuals in the TCR sequencing and HLA analysis was acknowledged as relatively small.

RNA was extracted with the RNeasy kit and roughly 0.45 to 1 ug was reverse transcribed using random hexamers. TCR beta CDR3 regions were amplified with the immunoSEQ multiplex PCR assay covering 54 Vbeta and 13 Jbeta segments. To correct PCR amplification bias, a synthetic template baseline was used for both primer optimization and computational correction. On the authors' methods: Only productive sequences were kept, with reads annotated to V, D and J genes according to IMGT and analyzed in immunoSEQ Analyzer. Clonality was computed as one minus Shannon entropy normalized by log2 of the number of productive unique sequences. Public and private clones were assessed among the 100 most prevalent clones of each patient and control. Clones were defined as Susac-specific when absent from the healthy and MS cohorts, from about 970 published viral clones and from other ImmuneACCESS disease sequences. TCRdb trimmed public reads at Q25 via fastp, called clones via MiXCR and kept in-frame beta chains. For every CDR3 protein sequence, its rows merge into one entry that carries the most common genes and DNA. The V and J calls were determined by TCRdb, not by the authors. This sample has roughly 50,000 distinct CDR3 sequences in its table, and over 85% of those were observed once. More than 0.45% of the sample is taken by the ten largest.

The CDR3 goes from the cysteine to the phenylalanine over 17 residues. The CDR3 DNA has 51 bases and is translated from base 1. The germline V gene specifies SNHLY as CDR1 and FYNNEI as CDR2. Trimming removed 7 bases from V and 0 bases from J, leaving 22 bases between the germline ends. Sequencing input: CD8+ T cells from PBMCs. The V and J segments used are TRBV2 and TRBJ2-7; a tentative D call is TRBD1 (6 bases match). The origin of this receptor is a human donor in good health. The DNA sequence is TGTGCCAGCACCCTGGACAGATCAGGTCTCGGCTCCTACGAGCAGTACTTC. Protein translation: CASTLDRSGLGSYEQYF.